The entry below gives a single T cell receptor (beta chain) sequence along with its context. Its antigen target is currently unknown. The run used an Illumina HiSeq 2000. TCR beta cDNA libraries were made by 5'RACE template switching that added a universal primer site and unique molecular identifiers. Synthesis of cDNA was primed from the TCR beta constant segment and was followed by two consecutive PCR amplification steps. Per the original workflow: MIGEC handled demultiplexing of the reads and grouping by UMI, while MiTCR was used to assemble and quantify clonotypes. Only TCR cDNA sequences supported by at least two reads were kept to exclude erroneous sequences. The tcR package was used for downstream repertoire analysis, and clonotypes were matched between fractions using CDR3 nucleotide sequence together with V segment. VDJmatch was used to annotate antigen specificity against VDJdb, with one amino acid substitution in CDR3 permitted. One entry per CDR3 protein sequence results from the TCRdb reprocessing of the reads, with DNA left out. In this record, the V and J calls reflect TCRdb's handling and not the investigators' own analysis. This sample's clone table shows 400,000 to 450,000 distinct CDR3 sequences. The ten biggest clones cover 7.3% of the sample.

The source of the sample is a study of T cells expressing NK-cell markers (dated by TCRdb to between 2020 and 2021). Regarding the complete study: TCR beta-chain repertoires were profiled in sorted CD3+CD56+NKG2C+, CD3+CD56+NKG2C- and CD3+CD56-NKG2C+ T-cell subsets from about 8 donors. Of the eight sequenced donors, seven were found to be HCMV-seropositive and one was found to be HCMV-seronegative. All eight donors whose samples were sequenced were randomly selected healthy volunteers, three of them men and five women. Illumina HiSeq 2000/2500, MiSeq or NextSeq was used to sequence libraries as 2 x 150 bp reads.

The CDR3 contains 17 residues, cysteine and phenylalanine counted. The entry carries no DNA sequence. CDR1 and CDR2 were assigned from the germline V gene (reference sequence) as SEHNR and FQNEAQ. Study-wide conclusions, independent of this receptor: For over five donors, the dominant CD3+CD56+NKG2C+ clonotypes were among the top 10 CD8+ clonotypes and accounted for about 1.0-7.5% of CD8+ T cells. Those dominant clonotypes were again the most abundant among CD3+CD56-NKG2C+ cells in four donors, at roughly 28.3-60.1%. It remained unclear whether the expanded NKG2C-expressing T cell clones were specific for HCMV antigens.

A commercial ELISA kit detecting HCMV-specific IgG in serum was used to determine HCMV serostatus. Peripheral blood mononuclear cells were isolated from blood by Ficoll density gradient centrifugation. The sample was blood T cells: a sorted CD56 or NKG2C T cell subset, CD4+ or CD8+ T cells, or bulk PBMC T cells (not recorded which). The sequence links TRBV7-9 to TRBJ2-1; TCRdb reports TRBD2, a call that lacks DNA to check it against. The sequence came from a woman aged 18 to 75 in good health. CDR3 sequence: CASSLKGLTPSYNEQFF. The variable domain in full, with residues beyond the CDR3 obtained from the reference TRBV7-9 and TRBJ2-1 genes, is DTGVSQNPRHKITKRGQNVTFRCDPISEHNRLYWYRQTLGQGPEFLTYFQNEAQLEKSRLLSDRFSAERPKGSFSTLEIQRTEQGDSAMYLCASSLKGLTPSYNEQFFGPGTRLTVL.